The source of this TCR beta chain is a study of T cell responses to AZD1222 COVID-19 vaccine. Study-wide background: Second doses were pooled across both intervals (about 4 or about 12 weeks).

The assay was immunoSEQ multiplex PCR, and TCRdb's table has in-frame clones only and misses some. The sample lists about 150,000 clones, about 87% occurring once. General observations from the study: No day 14 peak samples; only post-peak repertoires were characterized. There were mostly white British donors and more females than males, and clonal diversity was possibly underestimated. With two AZD1222 doses given, Spike-specific TCR breadth and depth both rose.

Trimming took 4 bases from V and 3 from J; bases not matched to a gene: 11. The V gene's germline CDR1 is SQVTM and CDR2 ANQGSEA. The CDR3 covers 16 residues. Worth noting for this clone: Antigen unknown.

The clonotype originates from an adult in good health. The genes are TRBV29-1 and TRBJ2-3; 9 nucleotides match TRBD2. Sequencing used peripheral blood, obtained on day 0 of AZD1222 vaccination. The chain's CDR3 is CSVAFRLAGKTDTQYF. As DNA, the CDR3 is TGCAGCGTTGCCTTTCGGCTAGCGGGGAAGACAGATACGCAGTATTTT.